This TCR beta chain was obtained from a study of blood T cells in healthy people across ages. A sample-barcoded 5' primer and a J-beta primer mix were used in a second PCR of roughly 7 to 12 cycles. Every cDNA was tagged by a template-switch adaptor with 12 random nucleotides. TCRdb reprocessed the 5' RACE reads with MiXCR, giving one entry per CDR3 protein. The table has 700,000 to 900,000 distinct CDR3 sequences, roughly 25% seen once; the top ten hold 2.5% to 3.5%. Between the trimmed V and J ends, which lost 1 base and 3 bases, there was a span of 11 bases. The CDR3 is made up of 14 amino acids. Per the germline V gene, CDR1 is SQVTM and CDR2 is ANQGSEA. Isolated PBMCs totaled at least 7 million in each sample. In addition, the sample was reused for a study of T cells of mothers and their children. That source adds: No clones detected were persistent microchimeric T cell clones.

The sequenced sample was blood. This TCR came from a boy aged 5-17 years in good health. This chain uses TRBV29-1 with TRBJ2-3; no clear D. This CDR3 reads CSVEGPLSTDTQYF. The CDR3 DNA reads as TGCAGCGTTGAAGGGCCCTTATCGACAGATACGCAGTATTTT.